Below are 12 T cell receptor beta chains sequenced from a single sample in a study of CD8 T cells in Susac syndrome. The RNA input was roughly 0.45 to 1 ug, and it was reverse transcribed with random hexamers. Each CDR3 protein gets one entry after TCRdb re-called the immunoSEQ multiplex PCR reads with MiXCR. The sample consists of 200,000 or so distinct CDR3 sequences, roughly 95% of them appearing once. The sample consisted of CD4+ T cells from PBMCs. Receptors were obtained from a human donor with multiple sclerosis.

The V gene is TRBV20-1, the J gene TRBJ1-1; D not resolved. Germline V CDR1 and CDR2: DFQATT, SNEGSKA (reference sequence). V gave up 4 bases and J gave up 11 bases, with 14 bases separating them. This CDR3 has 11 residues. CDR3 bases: TGCAGTGCTATGCCCGACCCCGAGGCTTTCTTT. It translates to CSAMPDPEAFF.

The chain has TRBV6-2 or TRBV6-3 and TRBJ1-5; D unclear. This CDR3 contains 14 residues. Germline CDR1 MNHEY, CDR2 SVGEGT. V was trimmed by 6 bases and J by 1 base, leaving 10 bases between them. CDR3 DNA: TGTGCCAGCAGACCACGGGGAAGCAATCAGCCCCAGCATTTT. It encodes CASRPRGSNQPQHF.

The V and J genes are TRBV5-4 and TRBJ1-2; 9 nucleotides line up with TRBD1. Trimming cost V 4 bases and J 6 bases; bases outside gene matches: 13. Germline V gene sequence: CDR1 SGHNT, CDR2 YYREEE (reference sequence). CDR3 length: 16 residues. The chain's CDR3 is CASSPSGTGWVDGYTF. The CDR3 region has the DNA TGTGCCAGCAGCCCGTCCGGGACAGGGTGGGTTGATGGCTACACCTTC.

This chain's CDR3 is CASSQVIGTEAFF. CDR3 coding DNA: TGTGCCAGCAGCCAAGTTATTGGGACTGAAGCTTTCTTT. V gene TRBV3-1 combines with J gene TRBJ1-1, with D unclear. The CDR3 contains 13 residues. The germline V gene encodes CDR1 LGHDT and CDR2 YNNKEL (reference sequence). V was clipped by 1 base and J by 5 bases, with 8 bases between them.

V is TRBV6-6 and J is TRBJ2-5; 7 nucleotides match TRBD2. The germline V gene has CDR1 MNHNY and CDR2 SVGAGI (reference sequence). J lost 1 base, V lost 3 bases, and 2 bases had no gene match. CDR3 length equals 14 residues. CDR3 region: CASSYGTTQETQYF. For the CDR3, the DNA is TGTGCCAGCAGTTATGGGACTACCCAAGAGACCCAGTACTTC.

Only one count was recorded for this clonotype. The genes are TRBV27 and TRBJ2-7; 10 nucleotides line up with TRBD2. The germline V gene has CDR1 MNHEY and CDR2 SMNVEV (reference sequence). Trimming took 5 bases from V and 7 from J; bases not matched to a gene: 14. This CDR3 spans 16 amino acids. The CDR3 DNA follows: TGTGCCAGCAGTCCAGCTTCAGCGGGGGGGCGGGGAGAGCAGTACTTC. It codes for CASSPASAGGRGEQYF.

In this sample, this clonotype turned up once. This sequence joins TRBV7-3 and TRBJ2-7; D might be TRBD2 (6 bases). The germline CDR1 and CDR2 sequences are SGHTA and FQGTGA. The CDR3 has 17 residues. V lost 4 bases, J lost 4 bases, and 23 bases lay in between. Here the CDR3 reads CASSSDVNRGTSYEQYF. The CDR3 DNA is TGTGCCAGCAGCTCGGACGTAAACCGCGGGACCTCATACGAGCAGTACTTC. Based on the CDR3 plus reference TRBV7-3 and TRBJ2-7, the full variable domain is GAGVSQTPSNKVTEKGKYVELRCDPISGHTALYWYRQSLGQGPEFLIYFQGTGAADDSGLPNDRFFAVRPEGSVSTLKIQRTERGDSAVYLCASSSDVNRGTSYEQYFGPGTRLTVT.

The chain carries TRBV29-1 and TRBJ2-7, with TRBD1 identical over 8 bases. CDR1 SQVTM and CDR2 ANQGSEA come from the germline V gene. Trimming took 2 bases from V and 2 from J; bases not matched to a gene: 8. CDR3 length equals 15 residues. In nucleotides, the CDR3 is TGCAGCGTTGAATGGGAGCAGGGGGCCCCCTACGAGCAGTACTTC. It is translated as CSVEWEQGAPYEQYF.

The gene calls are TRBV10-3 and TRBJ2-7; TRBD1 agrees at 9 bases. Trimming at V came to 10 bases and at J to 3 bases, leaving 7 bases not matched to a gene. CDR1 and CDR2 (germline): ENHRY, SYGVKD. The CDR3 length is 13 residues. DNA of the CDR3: TGTGCCAGCCGGACAGGGGTATTCTACGAGCAGTACTTC. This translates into CASRTGVFYEQYF.

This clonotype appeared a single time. The CDR3 DNA reads TGTGCCACCAAGACAGGGGGAGACGAGCAGTACTTC. This sequence encodes CATKTGGDEQYF. The chain recombines TRBV10-3 with TRBJ2-7; 9 bases are shared with TRBD1. Germline assignment: CDR1 ENHRY and CDR2 SYGVKD. There are 12 residues in the CDR3. V shed 10 bases and J 5 bases; nucleotides not matched to a gene: 6.

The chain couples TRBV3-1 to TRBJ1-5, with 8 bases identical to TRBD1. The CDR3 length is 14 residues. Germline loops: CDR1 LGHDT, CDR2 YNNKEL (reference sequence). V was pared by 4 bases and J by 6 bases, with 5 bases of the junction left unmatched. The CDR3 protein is CASSPRTGLQPQHF. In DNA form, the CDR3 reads TGTGCCAGCAGCCCCAGGACAGGGCTTCAGCCCCAGCATTTT.

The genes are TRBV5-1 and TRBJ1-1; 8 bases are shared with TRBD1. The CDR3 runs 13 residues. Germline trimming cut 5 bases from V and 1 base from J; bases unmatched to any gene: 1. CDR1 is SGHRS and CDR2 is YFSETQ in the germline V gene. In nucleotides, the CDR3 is TGCGCCAGCAGGGACAGGGAGAACACTGAAGCTTTCTTT. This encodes CASRDRENTEAFF.